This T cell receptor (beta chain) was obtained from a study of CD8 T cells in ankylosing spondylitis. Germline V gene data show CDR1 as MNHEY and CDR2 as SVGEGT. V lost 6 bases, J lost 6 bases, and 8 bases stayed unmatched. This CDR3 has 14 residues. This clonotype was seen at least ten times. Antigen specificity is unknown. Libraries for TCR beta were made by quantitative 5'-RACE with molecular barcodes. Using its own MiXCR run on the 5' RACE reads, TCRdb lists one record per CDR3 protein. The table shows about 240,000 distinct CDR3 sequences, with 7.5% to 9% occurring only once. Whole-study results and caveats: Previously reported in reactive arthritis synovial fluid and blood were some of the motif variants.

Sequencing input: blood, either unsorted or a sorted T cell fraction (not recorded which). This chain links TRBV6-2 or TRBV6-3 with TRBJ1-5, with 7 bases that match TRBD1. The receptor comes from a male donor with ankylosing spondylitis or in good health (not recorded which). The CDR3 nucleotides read TGTGCCAGCAGACAGACAGGGAACGGTCAGCCCCAGCATTTT. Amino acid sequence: CASRQTGNGQPQHF.